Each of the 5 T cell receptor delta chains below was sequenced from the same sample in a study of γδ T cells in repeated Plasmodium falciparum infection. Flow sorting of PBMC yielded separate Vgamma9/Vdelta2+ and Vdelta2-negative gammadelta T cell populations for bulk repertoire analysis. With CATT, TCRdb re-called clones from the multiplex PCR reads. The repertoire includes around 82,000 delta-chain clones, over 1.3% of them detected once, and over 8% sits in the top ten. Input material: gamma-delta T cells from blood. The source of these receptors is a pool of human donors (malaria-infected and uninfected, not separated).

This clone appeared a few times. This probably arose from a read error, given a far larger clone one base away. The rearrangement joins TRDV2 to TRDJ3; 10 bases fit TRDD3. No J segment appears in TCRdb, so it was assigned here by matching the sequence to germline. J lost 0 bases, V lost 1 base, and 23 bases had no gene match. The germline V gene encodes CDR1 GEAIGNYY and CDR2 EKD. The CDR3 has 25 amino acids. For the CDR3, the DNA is TGTGCCTGTGACACGCCGCATCCGTACCTGATGGGGGATACAGATAGCTCCTGGGACACCCGACAGATGTTTTTC. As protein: CACDTPHPYLMGDTDSSWDTRQMFF.

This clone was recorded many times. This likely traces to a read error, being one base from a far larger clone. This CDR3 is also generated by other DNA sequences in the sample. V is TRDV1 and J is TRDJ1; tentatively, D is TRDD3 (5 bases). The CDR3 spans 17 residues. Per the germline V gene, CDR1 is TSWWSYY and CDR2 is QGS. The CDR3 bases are TGTGCCCTTGGGGAAGGAACAAGGAGCCCGTCCTCCGATAAACTCATCTTT. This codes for CALGEGTRSPSSDKLIF.

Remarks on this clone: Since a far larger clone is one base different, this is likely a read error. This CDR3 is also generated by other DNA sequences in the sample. CDR3 in amino acids: CACDTVAGAYTDKLIF. The CDR3 DNA reads as TGTGCCTGTGACACTGTGGCTGGGGCGTACACCGATAAACTCATCTTT. The chain is built from TRDV2 and TRDJ1; TRDD3 might be the D (6 bases). The J gene was not available in TCRdb and was assigned here by matching the DNA to germline segments. The CDR3 is 16 amino acids. Trimming left V 1 base short and J 0 bases short, with 14 bases between. In germline, CDR1 is GEAIGNYY, CDR2 EKD.

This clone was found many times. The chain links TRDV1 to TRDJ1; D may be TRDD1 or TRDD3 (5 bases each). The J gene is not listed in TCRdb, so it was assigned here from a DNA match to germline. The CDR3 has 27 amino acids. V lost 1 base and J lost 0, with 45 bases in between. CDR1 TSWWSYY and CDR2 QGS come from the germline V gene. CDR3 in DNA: TGTGCTCTTGGGGAACGGTTTGCTACTCTCCATTTTCCCCAAATAATTCGTACGATGGGGCACACCGATAAACTCATCTTT. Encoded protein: CALGERFATLHFPQIIRTMGHTDKLIF.

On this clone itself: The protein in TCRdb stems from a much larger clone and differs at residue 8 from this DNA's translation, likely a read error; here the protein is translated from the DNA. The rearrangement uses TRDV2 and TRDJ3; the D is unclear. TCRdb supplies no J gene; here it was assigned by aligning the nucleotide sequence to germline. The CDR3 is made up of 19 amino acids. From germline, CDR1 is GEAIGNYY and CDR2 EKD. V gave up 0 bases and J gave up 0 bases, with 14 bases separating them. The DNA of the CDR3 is TGTGCCTGTGACACCGTTCTGGAGGGACTCTCCTGGGACACCCGACAGATGTTTTTC. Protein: CACDTVLEGLSWDTRQMFF.